The clone carrying this T cell receptor (beta chain) appeared a few times. Its antigen is not known. The length of the CDR3 is 13 residues. The germline gives CDR1 SEHNR, CDR2 FQNEAQ (reference sequence). The V and J ends lost 8 bases and 2 bases respectively, with 12 bases between them. Per the original data handling: Filtering of immunoSEQ junctional sequences could not match full-length read filtering. Here immunoSEQ multiplex PCR was the method, and the copy in TCRdb shows in-frame clones only, minus some. Clone size and V and J calls were adopted from that table, with D and trimming inferred from the DNA. The profile covers about 670,000 clones, with 60% to 80% appearing a single time and around 2% taken by the ten largest. This sample was taken from a study of shared clonotypes between healthy human individuals. Study in general: Plates per donor: three CD4 naive, three CD4 memory, two CD8 naive, one CD8 memory.

General study points: As a rule, naive subsets had a larger estimated richness than memory subsets.

In the CD4+ fraction, cells were divided into CD45RA+ naive and CD45RA-negative memory subsets. The TCR sequence derives from a woman aged 30 to 39 in good health. The sequenced sample was memory CD4+ T cells sorted from blood. Subset specified: CD45RA-negative fraction. This chain links TRBV7-9 with TRBJ1-2; D may be TRBD1 (6 bases). DNA for the CDR3: TGTGCCAGCGCTCGACAGGAGAACTATGGCTACACCTTC. Protein sequence: CASARQENYGYTF.